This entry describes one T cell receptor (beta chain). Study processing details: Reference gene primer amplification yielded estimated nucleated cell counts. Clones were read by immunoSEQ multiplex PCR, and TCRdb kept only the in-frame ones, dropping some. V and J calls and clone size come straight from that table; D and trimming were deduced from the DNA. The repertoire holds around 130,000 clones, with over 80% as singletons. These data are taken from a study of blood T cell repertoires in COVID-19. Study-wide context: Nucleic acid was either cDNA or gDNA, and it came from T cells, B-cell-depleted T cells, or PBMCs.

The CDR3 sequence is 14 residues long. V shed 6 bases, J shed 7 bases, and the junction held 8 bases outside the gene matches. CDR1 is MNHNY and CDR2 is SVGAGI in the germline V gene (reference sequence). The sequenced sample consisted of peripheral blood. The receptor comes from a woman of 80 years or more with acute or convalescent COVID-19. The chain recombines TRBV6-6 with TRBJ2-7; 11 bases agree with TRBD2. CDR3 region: CASRGLAAPLEQYF. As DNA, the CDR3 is TGTGCCAGCAGGGGACTAGCGGCCCCCTTGGAGCAGTACTTC.